This TCR beta chain was identified during a study of sequential checkpoint blockade in melanoma. Study-wide context: Arm A got nivolumab then ipilimumab; arm B the reverse, 1:1. About 90 pretreatment tumor DNA samples were TCRβ immunosequenced. Matched biopsies came pretreatment and at week 13 for 20 to 25 patients.

Regarding treatment: randomized to nivolumab then ipilimumab (arm A) or the reverse (arm B). Findings of the study overall: Response in arm A was associated with pretreatment TIL clonality.

The CDR3 contains 14 residues. Trimming left V 3 bases short and J 2 bases short, with 11 bases between. CDR1 and CDR2 (germline): LNHDA, SQIVND (reference sequence). TCRdb keeps only in-frame clones here, not all; method: immunoSEQ multiplex PCR. The sample comprises roughly 5,000 clones, about 35% of which are singletons, and approximately 12% rests with the top ten. This clone was observed a handful of times. Its cognate antigen is unknown. The sequences come from tumor tissue (inferred from file names), collected from a patient given nivolumab and ipilimumab in sequence. The chain combines TRBV19 with TRBJ2-7; D perhaps matches TRBD1 (5 bases). The receptor was isolated from a human donor with melanoma. The chain's CDR3 is CASSILPGTYEQYF. CDR3 in DNA: TGTGCCAGTAGTATTTTGCCAGGGACCTACGAGCAGTACTTC.